A selection of T cell receptor beta chains follows, all from one sample in a study of shared clonotypes between healthy human individuals. TCRdb's copy holds only in-frame clones and misses some; the assay was immunoSEQ multiplex PCR. Of roughly 810,000 clones in the sample, 95% to 97% were seen once. The sequenced material came from naive CD8+ T cells sorted from blood. The source of these receptors is a man aged 30 to 45 in good health. Both conserved end residues are part of each CDR3. D genes are given only for firm matches. Some rows mark clone size as missing; the rest say once, few, many or name a class of expanded clone.

d_call,j_call,clone_size,v_call,cdr3_aa,cdr3_nt
TRBD1,TRBJ1-5,NA,TRBV19,CASSIGQGTHQPQHF,TGTGCCAGTAGTATAGGACAGGGGACCCATCAGCCCCAGCATTTT
TRBD1,TRBJ1-5,NA,TRBV7-9,CASSLGRTGEDQPQHF,TGTGCCAGCAGCTTAGGAAGGACAGGGGAGGATCAGCCCCAGCATTTT
NA,TRBJ1-1,once,TRBV10-3,CAISIKQGHTEAFF,TGTGCCATCAGCATAAAACAGGGCCACACTGAAGCTTTCTTT
NA,TRBJ1-1,NA,TRBV5-6,CASSPRAMNTEAFF,TGTGCCAGCAGCCCCAGGGCCATGAACACTGAAGCTTTCTTT
TRBD1,TRBJ2-3,NA,TRBV5-4,CASSSEGDRTDTQYF,TGTGCCAGCAGCTCGGAGGGGGACAGGACAGATACGCAGTATTTT
NA,TRBJ2-3,NA,TRBV4-3,CASSQELANTDTQYF,TGCGCCAGCAGCCAAGAACTCGCCAACACAGATACGCAGTATTTT
TRBD1,TRBJ2-1,NA,TRBV13,CASSPRQGNEQFF,TGTGCCAGCAGTCCCCGACAGGGCAATGAGCAGTTCTTC
NA,TRBJ2-7,NA,TRBV14,CASSQGGQGILEQYF,TGTGCCAGCAGCCAAGGCGGGCAGGGGATACTCGAGCAGTACTTC
TRBD2,TRBJ2-1,once,TRBV27,CASRLAGGSMGEQFF,TGTGCCAGCAGACTAGCGGGAGGTAGCATGGGTGAGCAGTTCTTC
TRBD1,TRBJ2-7,NA,TRBV28,CASSHRDSSYEQYF,TGTGCCAGCAGTCACCGGGACAGCTCCTACGAGCAGTACTTC
NA,TRBJ1-2,NA,TRBV6-1,CASSELTGNYGYTF,TGTGCCAGCAGTGAGTTGACAGGCAACTATGGCTACACCTTC
TRBD2,TRBJ2-1,NA,TRBV7-6,CASSPQTLAGGRDEQFF,TGTGCCAGCAGCCCCCAGACCCTAGCGGGAGGGCGGGATGAGCAGTTCTTC
NA,TRBJ2-1,NA,TRBV27,CASSHFGGSYNEQFF,TGTGCCAGCAGTCACTTCGGGGGTTCCTACAATGAGCAGTTCTTC
TRBD2,TRBJ2-7,once,TRBV11-2,CASSIAGVASYEQYF,TGTGCCAGCAGCATAGCGGGAGTCGCCTCCTACGAGCAGTACTTC
TRBD2,TRBJ2-7,once,TRBV6-1,CASSEGLAGGLYEQYF,TGTGCCAGCAGTGAGGGACTAGCGGGAGGGTTGTATGAGCAGTACTTC
NA,TRBJ2-5,NA,TRBV9,CASSQQETQYF,TGTGCCAGCAGCCAGCAAGAGACCCAGTACTTC
NA,TRBJ2-7,NA,TRBV9,CASGRIDEQYF,TGTGCCAGCGGGAGGATCGACGAGCAGTACTTC
NA,TRBJ2-7,NA,TRBV4-1,CASSQTSHSYEQYF,TGCGCCAGCAGCCAAACATCGCACTCCTACGAGCAGTACTTC
NA,TRBJ1-1,few,TRBV4-2,CASSQGTANTEAFF,TGTGCCAGCAGCCAAGGGACAGCCAACACTGAAGCTTTCTTT
TRBD2,TRBJ2-2,NA,TRBV7-9,CASSPPATSATNTGELFF,TGTGCCAGCAGCCCCCCTGCCACTAGCGCAACGAACACCGGGGAGCTGTTTTTT
NA,TRBJ2-7,NA,TRBV27,CASSLSAGQRSYEQYF,TGTGCCAGCAGTTTATCGGCCGGGCAGCGCTCCTACGAGCAGTACTTC
NA,TRBJ2-1,NA,TRBV27,CASRPQGGRDNEQFF,TGTGCCAGCAGACCCCAGGGCGGTAGGGACAATGAGCAGTTCTTC
NA,TRBJ2-7,NA,TRBV30,CAWGEGDGEQYF,TGTGCCTGGGGCGAGGGCGACGGCGAGCAGTACTTC
NA,TRBJ2-7,NA,TRBV5-1,CASSLLGRGVYEQYF,TGCGCCAGCAGCTTGTTGGGCAGGGGTGTGTACGAGCAGTACTTC
TRBD1,TRBJ1-1,NA,TRBV5-1,CASTRDRVNTEAFF,TGCGCCAGCACCCGGGACAGGGTGAACACTGAAGCTTTCTTT
NA,TRBJ1-3,NA,TRBV12-5,CASGYGDSDGNTIYF,TGTGCTAGTGGTTACGGAGACAGTGACGGAAACACCATATATTTT
TRBD1,TRBJ1-1,NA,TRBV10-3,CAISGTITGAGNTEAFF,TGTGCCATCAGTGGGACTATAACAGGGGCCGGGAACACTGAAGCTTTCTTT
TRBD1,TRBJ2-7,NA,TRBV7-2,CASSVRDRGPEYYEQYF,TGTGCCAGCAGCGTCCGGGACAGGGGTCCCGAATACTACGAGCAGTACTTC
NA,TRBJ2-7,NA,TRBV4-1,CASSQDLGTFLYEQYF,TGCGCCAGCAGCCAAGATTTAGGTACCTTCCTTTACGAGCAGTACTTC
NA,TRBJ1-1,once,TRBV28,CASLPAINTEAFF,TGTGCCAGCCTACCGGCAATCAACACTGAAGCTTTCTTT
NA,TRBJ2-2,NA,TRBV19,CASNVINTGELFF,TGTGCCAGTAACGTGATTAACACCGGGGAGCTGTTTTTT
NA,TRBJ2-5,NA,TRBV7-9,CASSPPRAYQETQYF,TGTGCCAGCAGCCCCCCGCGGGCGTACCAAGAGACCCAGTACTTC
NA,TRBJ2-7,once,TRBV13,CASSSELDTYEQYF,TGTGCCAGCAGCTCCGAGCTAGATACCTACGAGCAGTACTTC
TRBD2,TRBJ2-5,NA,TRBV29-1,CSVELGTSGQFQETQYF,TGCAGCGTCGAACTGGGGACTAGCGGGCAATTTCAAGAGACCCAGTACTTC
NA,TRBJ2-1,NA,TRBV9,CASSVESGPGLEQFF,TGTGCCAGCAGCGTAGAATCCGGACCCGGGCTTGAGCAGTTCTTC
TRBD1,TRBJ2-2,NA,TRBV27,CASRERQGLSGNTGELFF,TGTGCCAGCAGGGAGAGACAGGGCCTCAGCGGGAACACCGGGGAGCTGTTTTTT
NA,TRBJ2-1,NA,TRBV11-3,CASSLGGSSYNEQFF,TGTGCCAGCAGCTTAGGGGGGAGCTCCTACAATGAGCAGTTCTTC
TRBD1,TRBJ1-1,NA,TRBV10-3,CAIHPGGVGTEAFF,TGTGCCATTCATCCAGGGGGCGTGGGGACTGAAGCTTTCTTT
TRBD1,TRBJ2-7,NA,TRBV28,CATKSRDRAYEQYF,TGTGCCACCAAATCCCGGGACAGAGCCTACGAGCAGTACTTC
NA,TRBJ2-7,NA,TRBV5-1,CASSLDRAENEQYF,TGCGCCAGCAGCTTGGACAGGGCGGAAAACGAGCAGTACTTC
TRBD1,TRBJ2-3,NA,TRBV28,CASSPDREHTDTQYF,TGTGCCAGCAGCCCCGACAGGGAACACACAGATACGCAGTATTTT
NA,TRBJ2-6,NA,TRBV27,CARRRDSTDFSVPGANVLTF,TGTGCCAGGAGGAGGGACAGTACAGACTTTTCGGTGCCTGGGGCCAACGTCCTGACTTTC
TRBD1,TRBJ2-7,NA,TRBV7-2,CASSPGTGIPYEQYF,TGTGCCAGCAGCCCCGGGACAGGGATTCCCTACGAGCAGTACTTC
NA,TRBJ2-3,NA,TRBV27,CASSLVRTDTQYF,TGTGCCAGCAGTTTAGTTCGGACAGATACGCAGTATTTT
NA,TRBJ2-5,NA,TRBV9,CASSVETGRAIETQYF,TGTGCCAGCAGCGTAGAAACAGGGAGGGCGATAGAGACCCAGTACTTC
NA,TRBJ2-1,NA,TRBV27,CASSLSSEYYNEQFF,TGTGCCAGCAGTTTATCGAGCGAATACTACAATGAGCAGTTCTTC
NA,TRBJ2-1,once,TRBV27,CASSSLSGNGYNEQFF,TGTGCCAGCAGTTCGCTCTCGGGAAACGGCTACAATGAGCAGTTCTTC
NA,TRBJ2-7,NA,TRBV27,CASSHRDLSYEQYF,TGTGCCAGCAGTCACCGGGACCTTTCCTACGAGCAGTACTTC